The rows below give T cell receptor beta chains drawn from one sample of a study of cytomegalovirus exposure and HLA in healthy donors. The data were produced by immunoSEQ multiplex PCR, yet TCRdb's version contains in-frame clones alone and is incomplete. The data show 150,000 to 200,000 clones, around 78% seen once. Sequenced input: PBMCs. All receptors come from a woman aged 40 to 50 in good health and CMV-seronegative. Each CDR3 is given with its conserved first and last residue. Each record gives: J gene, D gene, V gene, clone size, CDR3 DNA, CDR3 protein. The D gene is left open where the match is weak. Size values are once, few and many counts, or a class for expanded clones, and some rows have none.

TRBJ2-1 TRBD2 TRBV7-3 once TGTGCCAGCAGCCCGGGACTAGCAGACAATGAGCAGTTCTTC CASSPGLADNEQFF
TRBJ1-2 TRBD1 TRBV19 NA TGTGCCAGTAAAACCGGGACAGGGAGAATGGCCGGCTACACCTTC CASKTGTGRMAGYTF
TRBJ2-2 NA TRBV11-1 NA TGTGCCAGCAGCTTAGCCGGGAGAGGAACCGGGGAGCTGTTTTTT CASSLAGRGTGELFF
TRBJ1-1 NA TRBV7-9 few TGTGCCAGCAGCTTATCGGCGGGGGATGAAGCTTTCTTT CASSLSAGDEAFF
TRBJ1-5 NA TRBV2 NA TGTGCCAGCAGTACCCAAGGGGGTAGAAATCAGCCCCAGCATTTT CASSTQGGRNQPQHF
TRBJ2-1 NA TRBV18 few TGTGCCAGCTCACCACCTGATAAGGGGTACAATGAGCAGTTCTTC CASSPPDKGYNEQFF
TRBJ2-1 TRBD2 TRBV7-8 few TGTGCCAGCAGCTTAGAGGCGGGAGGCTCCTACAATGAGCAGTTCTTC CASSLEAGGSYNEQFF
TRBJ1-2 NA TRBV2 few TGTGCCAGCATGGCCCAGGAGGCCCAGGACTACACCTTC CASMAQEAQDYTF
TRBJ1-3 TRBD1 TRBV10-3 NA TGTGCCATCAGTTGGACAGGGAGCTCTGGAAACACCATATATTTT CAISWTGSSGNTIYF
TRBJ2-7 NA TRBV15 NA TGTGCCACCAGCAGAGGGGGACTCAAAAGCTCCTACGAGCAGTACTTC CATSRGGLKSSYEQYF
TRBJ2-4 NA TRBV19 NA TGTGCCACCACCTCTAGTGAACTAGCCAAAAACATTCAGTACTTC CATTSSELAKNIQYF
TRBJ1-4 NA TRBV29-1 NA TGCAGCGTTGAAAGGCAGGGTGATGAAAAACTGTTTTTT CSVERQGDEKLFF
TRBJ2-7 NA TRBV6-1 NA TGTGCCAGCAGTGATCGGGATTCGTACGAGCAGTACTTC CASSDRDSYEQYF
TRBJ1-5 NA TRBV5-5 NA TGTGCCAGCAGCTTGGAACAACGGTCGGAGGAGCCCCAGCATTTT CASSLEQRSEEPQHF
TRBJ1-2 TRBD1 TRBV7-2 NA TGTGCCAGCAGCCCCGCCCTACAGGGGGGCTATGGCTACACCTTC CASSPALQGGYGYTF
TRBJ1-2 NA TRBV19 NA TGTGCCAGCAGTCAGGCCCTAGGGGGACATGGCTACACCTTC CASSQALGGHGYTF
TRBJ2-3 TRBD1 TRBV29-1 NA TGCAGCGGATGGACAGGTGGCACAGATACGCAGTATTTT CSGWTGGTDTQYF
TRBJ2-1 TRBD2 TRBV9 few TGTGCCAGCAGCGTAGGACTAGCGGGAGACCCCTACAATGAGCAGTTCTTC CASSVGLAGDPYNEQFF
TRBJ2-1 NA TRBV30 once TGTGCCTGGAGAGGAGACGCATACAATGAGCAGTTCTTC CAWRGDAYNEQFF
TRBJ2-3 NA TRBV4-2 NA TGTGCCAGCAGCCAAGTCTCCCCGGGCACAGATACGCAGTATTTT CASSQVSPGTDTQYF
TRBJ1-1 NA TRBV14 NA TGTGCCAGCAGCCAAGGGAGTACTGAAGCTTTCTTT CASSQGSTEAFF
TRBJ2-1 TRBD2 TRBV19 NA TGTGCCACTGCCCGAGGTACTAGCGCCAACAATGAGCAGTTCTTC CATARGTSANNEQFF
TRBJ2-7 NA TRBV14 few TGTGCCAGCAGCCAACCCCGGGGGAGCTCGTACGAGCAGTACTTC CASSQPRGSSYEQYF
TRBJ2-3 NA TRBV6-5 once TGTGCCAGCAGTTACTCGAGGTGGGCAGATACGCAGTATTTT CASSYSRWADTQYF
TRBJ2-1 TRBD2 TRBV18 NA TGTGCCAGCTCACTTCTAGCGGGAGGGAAGAAGAATGAGCAGTTCTTC CASSLLAGGKKNEQFF
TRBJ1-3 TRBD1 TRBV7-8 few TGTGCCAGCAGCCCACGTCCCGGGACAGGGGCGAACACTGGAAACACCATATATTTT CASSPRPGTGANTGNTIYF
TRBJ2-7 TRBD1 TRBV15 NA TGTGCCACCAGCAGAGGGGGGACAGGGTCCCTCGACGAGCAGTACTTC CATSRGGTGSLDEQYF
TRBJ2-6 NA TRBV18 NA TGTGCCAGCTCACCAAGCCGCTCTGGGGCCAACGTCCTGACTTTC CASSPSRSGANVLTF
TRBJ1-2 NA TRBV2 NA TGTGCCAGCAGTGGCCGAAGGACAAACGATGGCTACACCTTC CASSGRRTNDGYTF
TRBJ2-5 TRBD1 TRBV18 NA TGTGCCAGCTCACCTGGGACAGAGGCAAAAGAGACCCAGTACTTC CASSPGTEAKETQYF
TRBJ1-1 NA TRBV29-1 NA TGCAGCGTTGATGCGACTCGGAACACTGAAGCTTTCTTT CSVDATRNTEAFF
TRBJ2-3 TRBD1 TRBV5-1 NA TGCGCCAGCAGCTCACCACCGGGACAGGGGCAGCTCGATACGCAGTATTTT CASSSPPGQGQLDTQYF
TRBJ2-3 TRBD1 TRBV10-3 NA TGTGCCACCAACGCCGGGACAGGGAAGGGAGATACGCAGTATTTT CATNAGTGKGDTQYF
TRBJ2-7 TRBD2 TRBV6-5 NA TGTGCCAGCAGTTCGTCACTAGCGGGAGGAGCCTACGAGCAGTACTTC CASSSSLAGGAYEQYF
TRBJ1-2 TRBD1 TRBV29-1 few TGCAGCGTGTACAGGGGGCTTAACTATGGCTACACCTTC CSVYRGLNYGYTF
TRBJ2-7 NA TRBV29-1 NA TGCAGCGTTGGCGTAGTAGCGGAACCTTACGAGCAGTACTTC CSVGVVAEPYEQYF
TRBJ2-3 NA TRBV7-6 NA TGTGCCAGCAGCCCCTTTGAACTCGGAGGTACAGATACGCAGTATTTT CASSPFELGGTDTQYF
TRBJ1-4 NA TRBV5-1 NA TGCGCCAGCAGCGTGGGGGGCCCTAATGAAAAACTGTTTTTT CASSVGGPNEKLFF
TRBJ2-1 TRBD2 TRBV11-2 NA TGTGCCAGCAGCCCCTTGGGCGGGAGGGAGGCCCTAGAGCAGTTCTTC CASSPLGGREALEQFF
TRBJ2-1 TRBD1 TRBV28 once TGTGCCAGCAGTTCCGGACAGGGCAACAATGAGCAGTTCTTC CASSSGQGNNEQFF